What follows describes a single TCR beta chain. Its antigen is currently unknown. Clones were read by immunoSEQ multiplex PCR, and TCRdb kept only the in-frame ones, dropping some. The top ten clones hold around 1.3% of a sample with about 130,000 clones, about 91% of them seen once. This record belongs to a study of cytomegalovirus exposure and HLA in healthy donors. Study context: Both the 120 validation repertoires and the roughly 700 first-cohort repertoires used the same platform, as reported by a later analysis.

Trimming left V 4 bases short and J 3 bases short, with 6 bases between. CDR3 length: 12 residues. Germline V gene sequence: CDR1 LNHDA, CDR2 SQIVND (reference sequence). Study-level results: Altogether, 160 or so TCR beta chains were recorded as cytomegalovirus-associated. Subsequent analysis revealed that first-cohort TCR clusters tended to co-occur in the 120 or so validation repertoires. Three of the chains that were CMV-associated were confirmed in vitro to be specific for CMV antigens.

The TCR comes from a woman between 18 and 30 years old in good health and CMV-seronegative. The sequencing sample was made of PBMCs. The chain uses TRBV19 and TRBJ2-5; D remains ambiguous. The CDR3 coding sequence is TGTGCCAGTAGTAGCAGGAAAGAGACCCAGTACTTC. Its protein is CASSSRKETQYF.